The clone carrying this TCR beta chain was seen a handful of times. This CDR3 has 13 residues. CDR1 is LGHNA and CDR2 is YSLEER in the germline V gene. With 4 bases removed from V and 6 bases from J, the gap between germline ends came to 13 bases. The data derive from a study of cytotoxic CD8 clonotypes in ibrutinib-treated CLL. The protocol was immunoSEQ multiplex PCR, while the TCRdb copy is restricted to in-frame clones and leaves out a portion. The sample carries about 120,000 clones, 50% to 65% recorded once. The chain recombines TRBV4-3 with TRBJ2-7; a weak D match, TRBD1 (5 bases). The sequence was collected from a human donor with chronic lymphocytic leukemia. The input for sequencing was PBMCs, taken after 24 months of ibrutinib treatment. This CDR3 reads CASSPQGSGEQYF. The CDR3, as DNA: TGCGCCAGCAGCCCCCAGGGATCTGGCGAGCAGTACTTC.